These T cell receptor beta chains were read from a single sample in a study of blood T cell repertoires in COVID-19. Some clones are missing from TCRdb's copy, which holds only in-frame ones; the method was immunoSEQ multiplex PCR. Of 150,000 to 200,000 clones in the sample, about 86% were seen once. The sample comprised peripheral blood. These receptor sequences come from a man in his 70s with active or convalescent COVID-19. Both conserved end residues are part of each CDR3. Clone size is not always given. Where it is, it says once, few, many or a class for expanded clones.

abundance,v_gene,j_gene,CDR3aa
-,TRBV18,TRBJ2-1,CASSPPRAYNEQFF
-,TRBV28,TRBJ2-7,CASKLGVASYEQYF
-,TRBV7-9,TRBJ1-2,CASSLDRVYGYTF
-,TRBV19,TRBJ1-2,CATEGGYGYTF
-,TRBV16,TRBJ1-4,CASTSLGGAVKTNEKLFF
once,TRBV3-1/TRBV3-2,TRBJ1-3,CASSPRSRAGNTIYF
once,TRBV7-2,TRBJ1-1,CASSSMRDTEAFF
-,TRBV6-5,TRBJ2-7,CASSHREEQYF
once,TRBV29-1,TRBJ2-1,CSVDPQGAVYNEQFF
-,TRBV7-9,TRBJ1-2,CASTILRDGSNYGYTF
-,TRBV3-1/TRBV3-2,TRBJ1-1,CASSRHAENTEAFF
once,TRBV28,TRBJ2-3,CASSPGLAASTDTQYF
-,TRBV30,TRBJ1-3,CAWSGRGNTIYF
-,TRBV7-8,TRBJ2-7,CASSPGGNTYEQYF
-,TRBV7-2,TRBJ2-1,CASSKNRAVDNEQFF
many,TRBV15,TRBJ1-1,CATSPAWGGRTEAFF
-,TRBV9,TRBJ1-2,CASSSPGRALGGYTF
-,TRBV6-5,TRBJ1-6,CASSYRGRSYNSPLHF
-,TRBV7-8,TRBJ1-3,CASSLTSEVTIYF
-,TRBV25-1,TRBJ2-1,CASSEAGAGRNEQFF
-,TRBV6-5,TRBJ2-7,CASKGLASSYEQYF
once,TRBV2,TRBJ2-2,CASRRQGNTGELFF
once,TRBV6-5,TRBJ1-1,CASSYSDRGTEAFF
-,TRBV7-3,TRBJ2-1,CASSLLGGAVYNEQFF
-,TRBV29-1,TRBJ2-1,CSLDRGINEQFF
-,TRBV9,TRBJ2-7,CASSVGVGSSYEQYF
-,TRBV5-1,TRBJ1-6,CASSLMGGTNSPLHF
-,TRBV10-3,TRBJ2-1,CATAGGGFGNEQFF
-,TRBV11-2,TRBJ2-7,CASSPARDRYSYEQYF
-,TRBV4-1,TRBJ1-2,CASSQDFGGTSYGYTF
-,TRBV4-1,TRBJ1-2,CASSQDLAGGNYGYTF
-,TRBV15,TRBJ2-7,CATSRDWRPLNGYEQYF
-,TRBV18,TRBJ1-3,CASSPLISGNTIYF